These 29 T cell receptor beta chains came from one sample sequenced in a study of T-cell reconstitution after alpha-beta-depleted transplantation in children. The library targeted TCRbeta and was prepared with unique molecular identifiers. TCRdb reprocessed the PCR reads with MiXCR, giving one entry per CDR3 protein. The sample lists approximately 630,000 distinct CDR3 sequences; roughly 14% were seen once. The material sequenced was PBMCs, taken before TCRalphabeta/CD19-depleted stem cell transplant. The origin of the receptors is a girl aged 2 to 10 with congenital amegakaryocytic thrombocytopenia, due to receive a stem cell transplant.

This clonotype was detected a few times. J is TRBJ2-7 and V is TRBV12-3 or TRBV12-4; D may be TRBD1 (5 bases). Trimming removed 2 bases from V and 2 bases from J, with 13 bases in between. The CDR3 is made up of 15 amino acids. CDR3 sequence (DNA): TGTGCCAGCAGTTTAAATAAGGGGATTCCCTACGAGCAGTACTTC. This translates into CASSLNKGIPYEQYF.

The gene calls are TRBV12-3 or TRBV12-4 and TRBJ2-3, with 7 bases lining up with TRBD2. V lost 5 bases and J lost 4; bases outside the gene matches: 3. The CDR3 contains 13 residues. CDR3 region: CASSREVPDTQYF. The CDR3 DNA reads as TGTGCCAGCAGTCGGGAGGTCCCAGATACGCAGTATTTT.

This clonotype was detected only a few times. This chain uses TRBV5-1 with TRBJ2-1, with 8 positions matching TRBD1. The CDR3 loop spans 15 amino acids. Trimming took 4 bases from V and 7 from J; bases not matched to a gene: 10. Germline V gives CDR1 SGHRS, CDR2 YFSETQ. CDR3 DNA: TGCGCCAGCAGCGTGGCAGGGGGCGCTTCGAATGAGCAGTTCTTC. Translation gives CASSVAGGASNEQFF.

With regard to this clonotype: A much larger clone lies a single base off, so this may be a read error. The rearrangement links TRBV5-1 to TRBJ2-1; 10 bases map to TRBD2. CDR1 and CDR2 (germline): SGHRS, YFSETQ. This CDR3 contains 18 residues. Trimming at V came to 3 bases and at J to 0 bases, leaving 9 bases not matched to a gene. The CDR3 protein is CASSSPGTSASSYNEQFF. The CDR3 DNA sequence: TGCGCCAGCAGCTCCCCCGGGACTAGCGCAAGCTCCTACAATGAGCAGTTCTTC.

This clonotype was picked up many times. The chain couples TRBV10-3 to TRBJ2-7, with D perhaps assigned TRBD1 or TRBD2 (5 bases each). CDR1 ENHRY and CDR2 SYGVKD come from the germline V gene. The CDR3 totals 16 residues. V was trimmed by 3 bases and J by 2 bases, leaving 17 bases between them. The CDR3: CAISDSGRQDPYEQYF. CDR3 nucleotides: TGTGCCATCAGTGATTCGGGGCGGCAGGACCCCTACGAGCAGTACTTC.

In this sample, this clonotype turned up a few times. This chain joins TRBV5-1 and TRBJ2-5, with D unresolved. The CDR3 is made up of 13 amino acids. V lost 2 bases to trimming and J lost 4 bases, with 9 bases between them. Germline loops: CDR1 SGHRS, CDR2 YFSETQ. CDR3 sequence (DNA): TGCGCCAGCAGCTTCCGATTGTCAGAGACCCAGTACTTC. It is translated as CASSFRLSETQYF. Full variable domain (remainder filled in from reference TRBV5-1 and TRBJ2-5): KAGVTQTPRYLIKTRGQQVTLSCSPISGHRSVSWYQQTPGQGLQFLFEYFSETQRNKGNFPGRFSGRQFSNSRSEMNVSTLELGDSALYLCASSFRLSETQYFGPGTRLLVL.

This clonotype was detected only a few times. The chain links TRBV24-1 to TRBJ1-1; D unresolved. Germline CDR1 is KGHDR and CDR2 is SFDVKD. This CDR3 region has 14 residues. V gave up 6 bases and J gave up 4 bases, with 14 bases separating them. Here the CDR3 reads CATSSRGWGTEAFF. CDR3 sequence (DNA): TGTGCCACCAGTTCACGAGGATGGGGCACTGAAGCTTTCTTT.

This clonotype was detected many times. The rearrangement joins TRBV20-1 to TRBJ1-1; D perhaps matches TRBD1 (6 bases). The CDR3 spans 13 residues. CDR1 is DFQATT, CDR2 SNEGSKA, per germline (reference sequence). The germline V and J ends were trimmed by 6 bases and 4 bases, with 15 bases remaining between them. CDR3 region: CSAGDKGGTEAFF. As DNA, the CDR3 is TGCAGTGCCGGGGACAAGGGGGGCACTGAAGCTTTCTTT.

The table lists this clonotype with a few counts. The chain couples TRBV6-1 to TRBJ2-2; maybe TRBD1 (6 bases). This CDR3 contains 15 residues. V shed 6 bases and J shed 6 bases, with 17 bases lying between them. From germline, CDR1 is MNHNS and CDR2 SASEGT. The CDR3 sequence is CASSLQGIFAGELFF. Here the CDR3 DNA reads TGTGCCAGCAGCCTACAGGGAATATTCGCCGGGGAGCTGTTTTTT.

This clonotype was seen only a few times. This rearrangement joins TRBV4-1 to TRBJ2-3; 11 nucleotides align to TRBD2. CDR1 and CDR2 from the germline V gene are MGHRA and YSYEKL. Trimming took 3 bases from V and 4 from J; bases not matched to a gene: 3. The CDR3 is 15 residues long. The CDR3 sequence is CASSHGLAGPDTQYF. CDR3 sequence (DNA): TGCGCCAGCAGCCATGGACTAGCGGGTCCAGATACGCAGTATTTT.

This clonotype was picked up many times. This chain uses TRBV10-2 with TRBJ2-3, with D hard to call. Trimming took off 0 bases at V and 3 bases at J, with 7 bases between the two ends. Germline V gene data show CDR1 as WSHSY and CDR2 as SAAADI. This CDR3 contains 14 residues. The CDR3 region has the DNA TGCGCCAGCAGTGAGTCGACCAGTACAGATACGCAGTATTTT. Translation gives CASSESTSTDTQYF.

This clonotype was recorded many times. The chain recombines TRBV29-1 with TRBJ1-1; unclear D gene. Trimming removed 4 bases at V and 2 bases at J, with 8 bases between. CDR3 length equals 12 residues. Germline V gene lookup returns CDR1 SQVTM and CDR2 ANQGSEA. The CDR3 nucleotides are TGCAGCGTTGCCAGGAGCAACACTGAAGCTTTCTTT. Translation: CSVARSNTEAFF.

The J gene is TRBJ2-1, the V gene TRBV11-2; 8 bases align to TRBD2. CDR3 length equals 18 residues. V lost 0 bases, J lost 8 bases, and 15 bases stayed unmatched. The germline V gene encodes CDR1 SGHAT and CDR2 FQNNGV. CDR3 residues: CASSLDLASGPRPHEQFF. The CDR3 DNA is TGTGCCAGCAGCTTAGATTTGGCTAGCGGGCCCCGCCCTCATGAGCAGTTCTTC. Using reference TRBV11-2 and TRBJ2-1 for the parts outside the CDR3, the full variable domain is EAGVAQSPRYKIIEKRQSVAFWCNPISGHATLYWYQQILGQGPKLLIQFQNNGVVDDSQLPKDRFSAERLKGVDSTLKIQPAKLEDSAVYLCASSLDLASGPRPHEQFFGPGTRLTVL.

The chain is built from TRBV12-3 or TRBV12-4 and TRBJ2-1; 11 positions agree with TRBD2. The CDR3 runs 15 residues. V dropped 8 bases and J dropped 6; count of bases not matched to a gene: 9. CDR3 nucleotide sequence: TGTGCCAGCGGAGTGATGGGACTAGCGGCCAATGAGCAGTTCTTC. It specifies CASGVMGLAANEQFF.

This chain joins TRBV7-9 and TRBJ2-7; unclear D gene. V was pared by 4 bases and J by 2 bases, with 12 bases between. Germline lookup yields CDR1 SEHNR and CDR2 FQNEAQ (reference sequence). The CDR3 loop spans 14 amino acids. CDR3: CASSYSTTAYEQYF. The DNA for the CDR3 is TGTGCCAGCAGCTACAGTACTACGGCCTACGAGCAGTACTTC.

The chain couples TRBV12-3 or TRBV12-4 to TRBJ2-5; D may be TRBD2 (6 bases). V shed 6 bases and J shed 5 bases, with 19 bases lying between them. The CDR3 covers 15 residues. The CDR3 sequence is CASRRDGAEVETQYF. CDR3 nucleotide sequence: TGTGCCAGCAGGCGGGACGGAGCTGAGGTGGAGACCCAGTACTTC.

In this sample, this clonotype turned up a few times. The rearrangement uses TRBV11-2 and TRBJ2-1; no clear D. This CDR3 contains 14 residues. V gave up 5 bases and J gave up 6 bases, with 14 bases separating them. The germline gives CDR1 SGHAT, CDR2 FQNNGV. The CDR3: CASSPLPVGNEQFF. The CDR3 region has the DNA TGTGCCAGCAGCCCCCTCCCAGTCGGCAATGAGCAGTTCTTC.

This chain's CDR3 is CASRPPGLATYEQYF. CDR3 sequence (DNA): TGTGCCAGTCGACCCCCGGGACTAGCCACTTACGAGCAGTACTTC. The chain is built from TRBV28 and TRBJ2-7, with 9 bases identical to TRBD2. Trimming removed 9 bases from V and 4 bases from J; junction bases left unmatched: 13. CDR3 length: 15 amino acids. Germline V gene lookup returns CDR1 MDHEN and CDR2 SYDVKM.

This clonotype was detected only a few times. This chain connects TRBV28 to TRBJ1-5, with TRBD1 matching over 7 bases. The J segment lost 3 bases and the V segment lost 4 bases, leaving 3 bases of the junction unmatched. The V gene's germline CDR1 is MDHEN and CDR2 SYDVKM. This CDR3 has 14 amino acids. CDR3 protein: CASSSGTDNQPQHF. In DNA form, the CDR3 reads TGTGCCAGCAGTTCAGGGACAGACAATCAGCCCCAGCATTTT.

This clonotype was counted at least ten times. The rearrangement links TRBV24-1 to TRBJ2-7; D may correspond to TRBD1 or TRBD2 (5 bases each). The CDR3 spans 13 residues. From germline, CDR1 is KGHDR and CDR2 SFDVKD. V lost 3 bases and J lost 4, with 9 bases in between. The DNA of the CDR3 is TGTGCCACCAGTGATCGGGACGCATACGAGCAGTACTTC. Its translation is CATSDRDAYEQYF.

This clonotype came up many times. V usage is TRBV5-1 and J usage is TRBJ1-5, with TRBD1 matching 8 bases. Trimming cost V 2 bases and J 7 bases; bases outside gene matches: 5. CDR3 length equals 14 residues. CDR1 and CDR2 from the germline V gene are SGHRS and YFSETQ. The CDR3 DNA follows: TGCGCCAGCAGCTTCGGACAGGGATCCCAGCCCCAGCATTTT. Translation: CASSFGQGSQPQHF. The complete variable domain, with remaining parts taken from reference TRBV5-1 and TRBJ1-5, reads KAGVTQTPRYLIKTRGQQVTLSCSPISGHRSVSWYQQTPGQGLQFLFEYFSETQRNKGNFPGRFSGRQFSNSRSEMNVSTLELGDSALYLCASSFGQGSQPQHFGDGTRLSIL.

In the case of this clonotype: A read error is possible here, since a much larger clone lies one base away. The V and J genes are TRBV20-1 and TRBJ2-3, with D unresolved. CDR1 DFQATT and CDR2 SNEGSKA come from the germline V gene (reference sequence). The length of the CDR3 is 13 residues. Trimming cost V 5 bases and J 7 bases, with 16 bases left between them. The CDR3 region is CSALLRYRHTQYF. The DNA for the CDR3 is TGCAGTGCTCTACTACGATACCGCCATACGCAGTATTTT.

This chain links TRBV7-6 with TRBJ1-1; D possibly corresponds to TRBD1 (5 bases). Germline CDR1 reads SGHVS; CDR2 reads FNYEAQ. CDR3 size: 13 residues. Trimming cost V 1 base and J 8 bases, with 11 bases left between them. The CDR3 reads CASSLGGLQEAFF. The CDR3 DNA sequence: TGTGCCAGCAGCTTAGGGGGACTTCAGGAAGCTTTCTTT. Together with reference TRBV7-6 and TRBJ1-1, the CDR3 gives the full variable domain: GAGVSQSPRYKVTKRGQDVALRCDPISGHVSLYWYRQALGQGPEFLTYFNYEAQQDKSGLPNDRFSAERPEGSISTLTIQRTEQRDSAMYRCASSLGGLQEAFFGQGTRLTVV.

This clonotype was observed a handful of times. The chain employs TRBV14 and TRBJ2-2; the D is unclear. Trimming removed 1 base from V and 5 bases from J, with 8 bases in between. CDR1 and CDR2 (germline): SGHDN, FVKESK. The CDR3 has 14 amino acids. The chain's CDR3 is CASSQARWTGELFF. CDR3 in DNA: TGTGCCAGCAGCCAAGCGCGCTGGACCGGGGAGCTGTTTTTT.

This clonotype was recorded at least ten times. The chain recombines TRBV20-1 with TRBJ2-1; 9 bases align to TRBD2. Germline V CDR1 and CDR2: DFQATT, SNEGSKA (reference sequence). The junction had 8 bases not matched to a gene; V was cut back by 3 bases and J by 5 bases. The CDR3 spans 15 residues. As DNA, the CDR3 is TGCAGTGCTAGCCCTAGCGGGGAAATAAACAATGAGCAGTTCTTC. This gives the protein CSASPSGEINNEQFF.

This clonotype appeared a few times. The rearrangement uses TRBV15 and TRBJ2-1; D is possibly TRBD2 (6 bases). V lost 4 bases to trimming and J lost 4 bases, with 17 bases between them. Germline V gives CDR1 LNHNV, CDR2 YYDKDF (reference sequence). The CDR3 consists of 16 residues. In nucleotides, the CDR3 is TGTGCCACCAGCACAACGGAGGGCACAGGATACAATGAGCAGTTCTTC. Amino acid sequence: CATSTTEGTGYNEQFF.

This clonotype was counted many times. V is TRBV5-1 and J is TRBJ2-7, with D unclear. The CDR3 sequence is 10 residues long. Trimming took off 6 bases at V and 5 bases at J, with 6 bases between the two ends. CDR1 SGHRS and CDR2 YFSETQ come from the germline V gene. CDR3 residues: CASIHHEQYF. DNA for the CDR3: TGCGCCAGCATTCATCACGAGCAGTACTTC.

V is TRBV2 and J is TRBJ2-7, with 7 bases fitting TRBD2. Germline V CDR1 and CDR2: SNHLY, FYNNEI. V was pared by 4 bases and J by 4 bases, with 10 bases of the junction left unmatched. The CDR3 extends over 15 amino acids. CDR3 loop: CASSAGRDYGYEQYF. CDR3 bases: TGTGCCAGCAGTGCCGGTCGGGACTACGGATACGAGCAGTACTTC.

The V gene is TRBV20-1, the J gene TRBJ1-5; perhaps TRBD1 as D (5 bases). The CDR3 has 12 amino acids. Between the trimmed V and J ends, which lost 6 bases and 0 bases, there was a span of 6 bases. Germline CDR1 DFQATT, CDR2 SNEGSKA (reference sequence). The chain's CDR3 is CSAGGSNQPQHF. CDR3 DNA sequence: TGCAGTGCGGGGGGTAGCAATCAGCCCCAGCATTTT.